This TCR beta chain was retrieved from a study of blood T cell repertoires in COVID-19. Study in general: Whether acute or convalescent, the COVID-19 samples came from the United States, Italy and Spain. T cells, B-cell-depleted T cells, or PBMCs supplied cDNA or gDNA.

V lost 3 bases to trimming and J lost 0 bases, with 10 bases between them. Per germline, CDR1 SGHRS and CDR2 YFSETQ. The CDR3 contains 14 residues. Source study methods: Nucleated cell counts were estimated from reference gene primer amplification. TCRdb keeps only in-frame clones here, not all; method: immunoSEQ multiplex PCR. V, J and clone size are taken as reported in that table, and D and trimming were inferred from the DNA itself. The sample has some 70,000 clones, roughly 83% seen once. The chain employs TRBV5-1 and TRBJ2-7, with D possibly matching TRBD2 (5 bases). The sequenced sample was peripheral blood. The sequence derives from a man older than 75 with acute or convalescent COVID-19. CDR3 sequence (DNA): TGCGCCAGCAGCTCGGAGGCTCCCTCCTACGAGCAGTACTTC. As protein: CASSSEAPSYEQYF.